Detailed here is one TCR beta chain. Its antigen is unknown. Germline values: CDR1 SGHVS, CDR2 FQNEAQ. This CDR3 spans 19 amino acids. The trim removed 0 bases at V and 1 base at J, leaving 14 bases unmatched. This record comes from a study of shared clonotypes between healthy human individuals. Assay: immunoSEQ multiplex PCR; the TCRdb copy retains only in-frame clones and omits some. The sample contains nearly 1,000,000 clones, 60% to 85% of which appear only once. The study, taken as a whole, reports: Memory subsets generally showed smaller estimated richness than naive subsets did.

The chain recombines TRBV7-8 with TRBJ2-7, with TRBD1 matching 8 bases. Sequenced material: memory CD4+ T cells sorted from blood. Regarding subset: CD45RA-negative fraction. The clonotype originates from a man younger than 35 in good health. CDR3 sequence reads: CASSLALLGQGKGSYEQYF. The CDR3 coding sequence is TGTGCCAGCAGCTTAGCCCTCCTAGGACAGGGTAAGGGGTCCTACGAGCAGTACTTC.